The 11 T cell receptor beta chains below come from one sample, sequenced in a study of OX40 agonist ivuxolimab in advanced cancers. Assay used: immunoSEQ multiplex PCR; TCRdb lists only in-frame clones, some missing. The data contain 65,000 to 95,000 clones, 92% of them singletons. The source was CD4+ or CD8+ T cells sorted from blood, collected in a trial of the OX40 agonist ivuxolimab. These receptors originate from an adult with an advanced solid tumor such as melanoma, head and neck, liver or kidney cancer.

The chain recombines TRBV11-3 with TRBJ2-1; 7 bases agree with TRBD2. Germline CDR1 and CDR2: SGHNT and YENEEA. After removal of 5 bases from V and 6 bases from J, the junction contained 13 bases not matched to a gene. This CDR3 is built from 16 residues. The CDR3 is CASSARLGAGLNEQFF. The CDR3, as DNA: TGTGCCAGCAGCGCCCGCCTGGGAGCGGGACTCAATGAGCAGTTCTTC. Full variable domain (outside the CDR3, taken from reference TRBV11-3 and TRBJ2-1): EAGVVQSPRYKIIEKKQPVAFWCNPISGHNTLYWYLQNLGQGPELLIRYENEEAVDDSQLPKDRFSAERLKGVDSTLKIQPAELGDSAVYLCASSARLGAGLNEQFFGPGTRLTVL.

The genes are TRBV18 and TRBJ2-1; 11 nucleotides line up with TRBD2. Trimming removed 2 bases from V and 6 bases from J; junction bases left unmatched: 15. The germline V gene has CDR1 KGHSH and CDR2 LQKENI. The CDR3 is 19 residues long. The CDR3 region has the DNA TGTGCCAGCTCACCAGGGTTACACCAACTAGCGGGAGTTTCCAATGAGCAGTTCTTC. Translating it yields CASSPGLHQLAGVSNEQFF.

The rearrangement links TRBV5-1 to TRBJ2-1; 11 bases are a match to TRBD2. Trimming at V came to 2 bases and at J to 3 bases, leaving 1 base not matched to a gene. This CDR3 comprises 15 residues. Germline V CDR1 and CDR2: SGHRS, YFSETQ. CDR3 sequence: CASSFGLAGYNEQFF. CDR3 bases: TGCGCCAGCAGCTTTGGACTAGCGGGCTACAATGAGCAGTTCTTC.

CDR3 DNA: TGTGCTAGTGGTTTGGTTCGGAATGAGCAGTTCTTC. This encodes CASGLVRNEQFF. The V and J genes are TRBV12-5 and TRBJ2-1, with D hard to call. V was cut by 0 bases and J by 7 bases, with 4 bases left in between. The germline CDR1 and CDR2 sequences are LGHNT and FRNRAP. The CDR3 spans 12 residues.

CDR3 residues: CASSQAVMTTGELFF. CDR3 sequence (DNA): TGTGCCAGCAGTCAGGCCGTTATGACCACCGGGGAGCTGTTTTTT. The chain has TRBV28 and TRBJ2-2; D is ambiguous. This CDR3 is built from 15 residues. Germline assignment: CDR1 MDHEN and CDR2 SYDVKM. Trimming removed 5 bases from V and 4 bases from J, with 14 bases in between.

V and J are TRBV28 and TRBJ1-2; D uncertain. CDR1 and CDR2 from the germline V gene are MDHEN and SYDVKM. The V end was cut by 5 bases, the J end by 5 bases, with 9 bases between. The CDR3 covers 12 residues. The CDR3 protein is CASSRPTYGYTF. CDR3 nucleotides: TGTGCCAGCAGTCGACCGACTTATGGCTACACCTTC.

The chain has TRBV7-2 and TRBJ2-4; no definite D call. Germline assignment: CDR1 SGHTA and CDR2 FQGNSA. With 1 base removed from V and 5 bases from J, the gap between germline ends came to 6 bases. The length of the CDR3 is 13 residues. The CDR3 loop is CASSLGAQNIQYF. CDR3 bases: TGTGCCAGCAGCTTAGGGGCCCAAAACATTCAGTACTTC.

This chain connects TRBV30 to TRBJ1-4, with TRBD1 as a possible D gene (5 bases). Between the trimmed V and J ends, which lost 2 bases and 6 bases, there was a span of 10 bases. The CDR3 has 13 amino acids. Germline values: CDR1 GTSNPN, CDR2 SVGIG (reference sequence). The CDR3 reads CAWSRGRDEKLFF. CDR3 DNA: TGTGCCTGGAGTCGGGGCAGGGATGAAAAACTGTTTTTT. The full variable domain, its missing parts supplied by reference TRBV30 and TRBJ1-4, is SQTIHQWPATLVQPVGSPLSLECTVEGTSNPNLYWYRQAAGRGLQLLFYSVGIGQISSEVPQNLSASRPQDRQFILSSKKLLLSDSGFYLCAWSRGRDEKLFFGSGTQLSVL.

This chain uses TRBV11-3 with TRBJ1-1; possible D gene TRBD1, 5 bases. Trimming shortened V by 6 bases and J by 1 base, and 9 bases separated the two germline ends. Per germline, CDR1 SGHNT and CDR2 YENEEA. The CDR3 runs 13 residues. The CDR3: CASSYQGNTEAFF. CDR3 DNA: TGTGCCAGCAGTTATCAGGGGAACACTGAAGCTTTCTTT.

The genes are TRBV6-1 and TRBJ2-7, with 10 bases identical to TRBD1. The CDR3 covers 14 residues. After removal of 7 bases from V and 2 bases from J, the junction contained 5 bases not matched to a gene. Germline CDR1 MNHNS, CDR2 SASEGT. The DNA for the CDR3 is TGTGCCAGCACCGGGGGGACAGGGGCCTACGAGCAGTACTTC. This translates into CASTGGTGAYEQYF.

This rearrangement joins TRBV5-4 to TRBJ2-5; D is unresolved. V was shortened by 1 base and J by 1 base, with 2 bases between the two germline ends. Per the germline V gene, CDR1 is SGHNT and CDR2 is YYREEE (reference sequence). CDR3 length equals 12 residues. The CDR3 nucleotides read TGTGCCAGCAGCTTGACCCAAGAGACCCAGTACTTC. Protein sequence: CASSLTQETQYF.